This record concerns one T cell receptor (beta chain) sequence. Per germline, CDR1 GTSNPN and CDR2 SVGIG (reference sequence). CDR3 size: 14 residues. Germline trimming cut 1 base from V and 7 bases from J; bases unmatched to any gene: 5. Data came from immunoSEQ multiplex PCR; TCRdb stores just in-frame clones and leaves some out. This sample has some 85,000 clones, with about 93% found just once. This sample was taken from a study of technical replicates of blood from several donors. Sequenced: T cells isolated from PBMCs. This TCR was recovered from a human donor in good health. The J gene is TRBJ1-2, the V gene TRBV30; 11 bases are a match to TRBD1. The CDR3 DNA reads as TGTGCCTGGAGTGGGACAGGGGGCGCGGGTGGCTACACCTTC. This codes for CAWSGTGGAGGYTF. Filled out from reference TRBV30 and TRBJ1-2, the complete variable domain reads SQTIHQWPATLVQPVGSPLSLECTVEGTSNPNLYWYRQAAGRGLQLLFYSVGIGQISSEVPQNLSASRPQDRQFILSSKKLLLSDSGFYLCAWSGTGGAGGYTFGSGTRLTVV.